The 24 T cell receptor beta chains presented below share a single source sample, sequenced in a study of T cell responses to AZD1222 COVID-19 vaccine. Here immunoSEQ multiplex PCR was the method, and the copy in TCRdb shows in-frame clones only, minus some. The sample includes around 140,000 clones, roughly 93% of them seen just once. The material sequenced was peripheral blood, taken on day 0 of AZD1222 vaccination. The receptors derive from an adult in good health.

This chain connects TRBV10-1 to TRBJ2-1; TRBD1 matches 7 bases. CDR1 and CDR2 from the germline V gene are WNHNN and SYGVQD (reference sequence). The CDR3 is 13 residues long. Losses at the gene ends were 5 bases for V and 5 bases for J; bases not matched to a gene: 3. In nucleotides, the CDR3 is TGCGCCAGCAGTAGGACAGGAGACAATGAGCAGTTCTTC. This gives the protein CASSRTGDNEQFF.

This chain links TRBV19 with TRBJ2-7, with D maybe TRBD2 (5 bases). The germline CDR1 and CDR2 sequences are LNHDA and SQIVND (reference sequence). The ends were cut back, 5 bases at V and 1 base at J, with 12 bases in the middle. This CDR3 is 14 amino acids long. The CDR3 sequence is CASSPRTDSYEQYF. The CDR3 bases are TGTGCCAGTAGTCCAAGGACTGATTCCTACGAGCAGTACTTC.

The chain links TRBV7-9 to TRBJ2-1; 9 nucleotides agree with TRBD2. This CDR3 comprises 15 residues. The germline V gene has CDR1 SEHNR and CDR2 FQNEAQ (reference sequence). V lost 1 base to trimming and J lost 6 bases; unmatched junction nucleotides: 4. CDR3 loop: CASSLGSGRFNEQFF. In DNA, the CDR3 is TGTGCCAGCAGCTTAGGGAGCGGGAGGTTCAATGAGCAGTTCTTC.

The rearrangement uses TRBV5-4 and TRBJ1-2; D possibly corresponds to TRBD1 (5 bases). The CDR3 spans 16 residues. The V gene's germline CDR1 is SGHNT and CDR2 YYREEE (reference sequence). V was clipped by 3 bases and J by 3 bases, with 18 bases between them. CDR3 in DNA: TGTGCCAGCAGCTCTCTGACGGAGGGGTTAGACTATGGCTACACCTTC. Residues: CASSSLTEGLDYGYTF.

The CDR3 spells CASSDGTSGRENTDTQYF. CDR3 nucleotide sequence: TGTGCCAGCAGTGACGGGACTAGCGGGAGGGAGAACACAGATACGCAGTATTTT. The gene calls are TRBV28 and TRBJ2-3, with 16 positions matching TRBD2. Germline V gene data show CDR1 as MDHEN and CDR2 as SYDVKM. There are 18 residues in the CDR3. With 5 bases clipped from V and 2 bases from J, the junction kept 7 bases outside the gene matches.

The J gene is TRBJ2-3, the V gene TRBV18; D remains unclear. The V end was cut by 1 base, the J end by 1 base, with 9 bases between. Per germline, CDR1 KGHSH and CDR2 LQKENI. This CDR3 comprises 15 residues. The chain's CDR3 is CASSPRWGRTDTQYF. The DNA of the CDR3 is TGTGCCAGCTCACCACGATGGGGTCGCACAGATACGCAGTATTTT.

The rearrangement joins TRBV10-2 to TRBJ1-1; 8 positions agree with TRBD1. This CDR3 region has 16 residues. Germline assignment: CDR1 WSHSY and CDR2 SAAADI. Unmatched junction bases numbered 11, after V lost 3 bases and J lost 5 bases. The CDR3 DNA follows: TGCGCCAGCAGTGATAGCAGGGGGCTGAGGGGAACTGAAGCTTTCTTT. Translated: CASSDSRGLRGTEAFF.

The chain is built from TRBV7-9 and TRBJ1-1; TRBD1 aligns across 8 bases. The CDR3 sequence is 14 residues long. V lost 6 bases to trimming and J lost 3 bases; unmatched junction nucleotides: 6. CDR1 is SEHNR, CDR2 FQNEAQ, per germline (reference sequence). For the CDR3, the DNA is TGTGCCAGCAGTCCCCAGGGGGCTCACACTGAAGCTTTCTTT. It yields the protein CASSPQGAHTEAFF.

J is TRBJ2-2 and V is TRBV28; no firm D call. The CDR3 length is 13 residues. Trimming removed 5 bases at V and 3 bases at J, with 7 bases between. Germline V gives CDR1 MDHEN, CDR2 SYDVKM. The CDR3 bases are TGTGCCAGCAGTCCTATCCACACCGGGGAGCTGTTTTTT. Amino acids: CASSPIHTGELFF.

This clone appeared once. The V and J genes are TRBV28 and TRBJ1-4, with D unclear. The CDR3 is made up of 15 amino acids. The V gene's germline CDR1 is MDHEN and CDR2 SYDVKM. The ends were cut back, 3 bases at V and 7 bases at J, with 15 bases in the middle. The CDR3 DNA reads as TGTGCCAGCAGTTTGATATTCCGGGGTGGTGAAAAACTGTTTTTT. Protein product: CASSLIFRGGEKLFF.

The chain combines TRBV5-1 with TRBJ2-2; TRBD2 matches 14 bases. The V gene's germline CDR1 is SGHRS and CDR2 YFSETQ. After removal of 4 bases from V and 6 bases from J, the junction contained 8 bases not matched to a gene. The CDR3 loop spans 17 amino acids. The CDR3 DNA reads as TGCGCCAGCAGCCTGGGACTAGCGGGAGAGGTATCCGGGGAGCTGTTTTTT. Amino acid sequence: CASSLGLAGEVSGELFF.

This clone has just one count. The chain uses TRBV6-1 and TRBJ2-7; no firm D call. Trimming took 1 base from V and 1 from J, leaving 8 bases between them. CDR1 and CDR2 (germline): MNHNS, SASEGT. This CDR3 contains 14 residues. CDR3 nucleotide sequence: TGTGCCAGCAGTGAAGTCTGGGATTCCTACGAGCAGTACTTC. Translated, it gives CASSEVWDSYEQYF.

The chain carries TRBV6-5 and TRBJ2-2, with 8 bases lining up with TRBD1. CDR3 size: 14 residues. After removal of 7 bases from V and 7 bases from J, the junction contained 8 bases not matched to a gene. CDR1 and CDR2 from the germline V gene are MNHEY and SVGAGI. The CDR3 here is CASIMDRVIGELFF. The CDR3 coding sequence is TGTGCCAGCATTATGGACAGGGTAATCGGGGAGCTGTTTTTT.

The CDR3 loop reads CASSHNRDPSYEQYF. The CDR3 DNA sequence: TGTGCCAGCAGTCACAACCGGGACCCGTCCTACGAGCAGTACTTC. This sequence joins TRBV6-5 and TRBJ2-7; perhaps D is TRBD1 or TRBD2 (5 bases each). Germline V gene lookup returns CDR1 MNHEY and CDR2 SVGAGI. The CDR3 runs 15 residues. V was clipped by 5 bases and J by 1 base, with 15 bases between them.

The V gene is TRBV5-5, the J gene TRBJ2-7; TRBD2 aligns across 12 bases. J lost 0 bases, V lost 3 bases, and 1 base had no gene match. CDR1 and CDR2 (germline): SGHKS, YYEKEE (reference sequence). The CDR3 sequence is 15 residues long. This CDR3 is CASSWTSGTSYEQYF. DNA for the CDR3: TGTGCCAGCAGCTGGACTAGCGGGACCTCCTACGAGCAGTACTTC.

This rearrangement joins TRBV4-2 to TRBJ1-2; D may be TRBD1 (5 bases). The germline V gene encodes CDR1 LGHNA and CDR2 YNFKEQ. The CDR3 sequence is 16 residues long. The V end lost 0 bases, the J end lost 3 bases, and 14 bases lay between the germline ends. The CDR3 loop reads CASSQDLGAEDYGYTF. CDR3 coding DNA: TGTGCCAGCAGCCAAGATTTAGGGGCTGAGGACTATGGCTACACCTTC.

CDR3 residues: CASSPGGWNTEAFF. As DNA, the CDR3 is TGTGCCAGCAGCCCAGGCGGGTGGAACACTGAAGCTTTCTTT. This rearrangement joins TRBV7-3 to TRBJ1-1; no clear D gene. Trimming stripped 5 bases from V and 1 base from J, with 11 bases between. In germline, CDR1 is SGHTA, CDR2 FQGTGA. The length of the CDR3 is 14 residues.

A remark on this clone: A much more abundant neighbour one base away suggests this may be a read error. Other DNA sequences in the same sample also yield this CDR3. The chain uses TRBV19 and TRBJ2-7; no definite D call. Trimming took off 1 base at V and 3 bases at J, with 1 base between the two ends. The germline gives CDR1 LNHDA, CDR2 SQIVND (reference sequence). This CDR3 comprises 11 residues. The CDR3 sequence is CASSIGYEQYF. Here the CDR3 DNA reads TGTGCCAGTAGTATAGGCTACGAGCAGTACTTC.

This clone was seen just once. The V gene is TRBV12-5, the J gene TRBJ2-1; the D gene could be TRBD1 or TRBD2 (5 bases each). The CDR3 consists of 16 residues. CDR1 is LGHNT and CDR2 is FRNRAP in the germline V gene. V was pared by 2 bases and J by 9 bases, with 20 bases between. In DNA, the CDR3 is TGTGCTAGTGGTTTGCTGGTGACGGGATCCGGGGCTGAGCAGTTCTTC. This encodes CASGLLVTGSGAEQFF.

Here the CDR3 DNA reads TGTGCCAGCAGTTACTCCCCCGACAGGGCAGGACATGGCTACACCTTC. It yields the protein CASSYSPDRAGHGYTF. The rearrangement uses TRBV6-5 and TRBJ1-2; 7 bases match TRBD1. Trimming took 0 bases from V and 6 from J; bases not matched to a gene: 10. The V gene's germline CDR1 is MNHEY and CDR2 SVGAGI. This CDR3 is built from 16 residues.

The chain uses TRBV25-1 and TRBJ2-2; TRBD1 matches 11 bases. The germline gives CDR1 MGHDK, CDR2 SYGVNS. This CDR3 is built from 15 residues. V was clipped by 4 bases and J by 4 bases; unmatched bases: 2. Here the CDR3 DNA reads TGTGCCAGCAGTGCCGGGACAGGGGGCACCGGGGAGCTGTTTTTT. This codes for CASSAGTGGTGELFF.

V is TRBV5-1 and J is TRBJ2-5; 10 bases are shared with TRBD1. The J segment lost 4 bases and the V segment lost 5 bases, leaving 8 bases of the junction unmatched. Germline V gene data show CDR1 as SGHRS and CDR2 as YFSETQ. CDR3 size: 15 residues. The CDR3 region has the DNA TGCGCCAGCAGTAGCGACAGGGGGCTTTCAGAGACCCAGTACTTC. Its translation is CASSSDRGLSETQYF. Full variable domain (remainder filled in from reference TRBV5-1 and TRBJ2-5): KAGVTQTPRYLIKTRGQQVTLSCSPISGHRSVSWYQQTPGQGLQFLFEYFSETQRNKGNFPGRFSGRQFSNSRSEMNVSTLELGDSALYLCASSSDRGLSETQYFGPGTRLLVL.

The rearrangement joins TRBV2 to TRBJ2-5, with D perhaps matching TRBD2 (5 bases). CDR1 SNHLY and CDR2 FYNNEI come from the germline V gene. The germline V and J ends were trimmed by 0 bases and 4 bases, with 18 bases remaining between them. The CDR3 is 17 residues long. CDR3 coding DNA: TGTGCCAGCAGTGAAGCGGAGGCGGTCAAGCCGAGAGAGACCCAGTACTTC. Translated: CASSEAEAVKPRETQYF. Together with reference TRBV2 and TRBJ2-5, the CDR3 gives the full variable domain: EPEVTQTPSHQVTQMGQEVILRCVPISNHLYFYWYRQILGQKVEFLVSFYNNEISEKSEIFDDQFSVERPDGSNFTLKIRSTKLEDSAMYFCASSEAEAVKPRETQYFGPGTRLLVL.

This chain connects TRBV7-3 to TRBJ1-6; D is ambiguous. Germline V lookup: CDR1 SGHTA, CDR2 FQGTGA. Trimming took 0 bases from V and 10 from J, leaving 7 bases between them. The CDR3 is 13 amino acids. CDR3 residues: CASSLTNGSPLHF. The CDR3 DNA sequence: TGTGCCAGCAGCTTAACGAACGGATCACCCCTCCACTTT.